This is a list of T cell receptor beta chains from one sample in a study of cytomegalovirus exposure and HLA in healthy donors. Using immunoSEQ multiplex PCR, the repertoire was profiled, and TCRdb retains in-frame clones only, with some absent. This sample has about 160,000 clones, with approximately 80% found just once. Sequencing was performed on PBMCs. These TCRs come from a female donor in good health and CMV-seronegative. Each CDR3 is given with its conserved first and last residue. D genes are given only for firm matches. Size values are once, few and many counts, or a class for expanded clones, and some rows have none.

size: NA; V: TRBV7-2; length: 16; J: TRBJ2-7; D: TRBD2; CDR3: CASSPSTSGAQGEQYF; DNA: TGTGCCAGCAGCCCCTCGACTAGCGGGGCGCAGGGCGAGCAGTACTTC
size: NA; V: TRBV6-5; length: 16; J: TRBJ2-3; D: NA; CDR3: CASSYSSPPSTDTQYF; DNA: TGTGCCAGCAGTTACTCGAGCCCTCCTAGCACAGATACGCAGTATTTT
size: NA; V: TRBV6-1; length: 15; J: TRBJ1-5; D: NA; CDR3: CASSLWTDTNQPQHF; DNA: TGTGCCAGCAGTCTCTGGACAGACACCAATCAGCCCCAGCATTTT
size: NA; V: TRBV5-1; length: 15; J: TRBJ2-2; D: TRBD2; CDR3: CASSITGTSTGELFF; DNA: TGCGCCAGCAGCATAACCGGGACTAGTACCGGGGAGCTGTTTTTT
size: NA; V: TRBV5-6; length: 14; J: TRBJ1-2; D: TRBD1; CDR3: CASSLPRQGYGYTF; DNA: TGTGCCAGCAGCTTGCCTCGACAGGGCTATGGCTACACCTTC
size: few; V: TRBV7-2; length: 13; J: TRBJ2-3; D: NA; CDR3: CASSFRQSDTQYF; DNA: TGTGCCAGCAGCTTCCGACAGTCGGATACGCAGTATTTT
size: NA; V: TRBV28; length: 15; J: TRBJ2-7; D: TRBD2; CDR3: CASSLSGRDSYEQYF; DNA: TGTGCCAGCAGTTTAAGCGGGAGAGATTCCTACGAGCAGTACTTC
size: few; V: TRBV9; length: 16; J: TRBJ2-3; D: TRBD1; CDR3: CASSAYQGARTDTQYF; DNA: TGTGCCAGCAGCGCTTATCAGGGGGCGCGTACAGATACGCAGTATTTT
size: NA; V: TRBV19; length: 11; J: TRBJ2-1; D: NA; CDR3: CASSIAGEQFF; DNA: TGTGCCAGTAGTATAGCGGGGGAGCAGTTCTTC
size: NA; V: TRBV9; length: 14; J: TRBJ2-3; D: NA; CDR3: CASSVDVGGDTQYF; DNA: TGTGCCAGCAGCGTCGACGTGGGAGGAGATACGCAGTATTTT
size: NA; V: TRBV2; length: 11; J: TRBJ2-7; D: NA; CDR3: CASSESGEQYF; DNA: TGTGCCAGCAGTGAATCGGGCGAGCAGTACTTC
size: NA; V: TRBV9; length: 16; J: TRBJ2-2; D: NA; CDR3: CASSVSAGQNTGELFF; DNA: TGTGCCAGCAGCGTTTCGGCAGGGCAGAACACCGGGGAGCTGTTTTTT
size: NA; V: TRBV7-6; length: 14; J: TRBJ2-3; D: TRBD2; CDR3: CASSPRTSGDTQYF; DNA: TGTGCCAGCAGCCCCAGGACTAGCGGGGATACGCAGTATTTT
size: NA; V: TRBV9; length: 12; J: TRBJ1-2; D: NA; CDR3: CASSGSDYGYTF; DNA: TGTGCCAGCAGCGGGAGTGACTATGGCTACACCTTC
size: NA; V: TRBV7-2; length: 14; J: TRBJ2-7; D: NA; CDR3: CASSFSTGQYEQYF; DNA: TGTGCCAGCAGCTTTTCGACAGGACAATACGAGCAGTACTTC
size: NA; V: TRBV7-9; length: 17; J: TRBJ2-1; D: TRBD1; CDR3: CASSPLWRLQGGTEQFF; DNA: TGTGCCAGCAGCCCTCTTTGGAGGTTACAGGGGGGCACTGAGCAGTTCTTC
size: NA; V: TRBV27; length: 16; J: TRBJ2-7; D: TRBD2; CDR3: CASSLATSAGGYEQYF; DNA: TGTGCCAGCAGTTTAGCGACTAGCGCGGGGGGTTACGAGCAGTACTTC